A single TCR beta chain is shown here with its context. The antigen remains undetermined. A second PCR, run for about 7 to 11 cycles, used a sample-barcoded 5' primer plus a J-beta primer mix. Each TCR beta cDNA got a 12-nucleotide random molecular identifier. TCRdb recomputed calls from the 5' RACE reads with MiXCR, one row per CDR3 protein. The sample holds 650,000 to 700,000 distinct CDR3 sequences, over 40% seen once. The V segment lost 3 bases and the J segment 3 bases; nucleotides outside the gene matches: 5. CDR1 DFQATT and CDR2 SNEGSKA come from the germline V gene (reference sequence). CDR3 size: 13 residues. This specimen comes from a study of blood T cells in healthy people across ages. Whole-study results and caveats: Donors of long life had a larger count of naive CD4+ cells and greater diversity than aged donors. Any changes in expanded clonotypes were possibly confounded, as donor CMV status remained unknown.

The V gene is TRBV20-1, the J gene TRBJ2-7, with 7 bases that match TRBD1. The clonotype comes from a woman of 80 years or more in good health. Specimen: blood. The CDR3: CSARAGTDYEQYF. CDR3 bases: TGCAGTGCTAGGGCCGGGACAGACTACGAGCAGTACTTC.